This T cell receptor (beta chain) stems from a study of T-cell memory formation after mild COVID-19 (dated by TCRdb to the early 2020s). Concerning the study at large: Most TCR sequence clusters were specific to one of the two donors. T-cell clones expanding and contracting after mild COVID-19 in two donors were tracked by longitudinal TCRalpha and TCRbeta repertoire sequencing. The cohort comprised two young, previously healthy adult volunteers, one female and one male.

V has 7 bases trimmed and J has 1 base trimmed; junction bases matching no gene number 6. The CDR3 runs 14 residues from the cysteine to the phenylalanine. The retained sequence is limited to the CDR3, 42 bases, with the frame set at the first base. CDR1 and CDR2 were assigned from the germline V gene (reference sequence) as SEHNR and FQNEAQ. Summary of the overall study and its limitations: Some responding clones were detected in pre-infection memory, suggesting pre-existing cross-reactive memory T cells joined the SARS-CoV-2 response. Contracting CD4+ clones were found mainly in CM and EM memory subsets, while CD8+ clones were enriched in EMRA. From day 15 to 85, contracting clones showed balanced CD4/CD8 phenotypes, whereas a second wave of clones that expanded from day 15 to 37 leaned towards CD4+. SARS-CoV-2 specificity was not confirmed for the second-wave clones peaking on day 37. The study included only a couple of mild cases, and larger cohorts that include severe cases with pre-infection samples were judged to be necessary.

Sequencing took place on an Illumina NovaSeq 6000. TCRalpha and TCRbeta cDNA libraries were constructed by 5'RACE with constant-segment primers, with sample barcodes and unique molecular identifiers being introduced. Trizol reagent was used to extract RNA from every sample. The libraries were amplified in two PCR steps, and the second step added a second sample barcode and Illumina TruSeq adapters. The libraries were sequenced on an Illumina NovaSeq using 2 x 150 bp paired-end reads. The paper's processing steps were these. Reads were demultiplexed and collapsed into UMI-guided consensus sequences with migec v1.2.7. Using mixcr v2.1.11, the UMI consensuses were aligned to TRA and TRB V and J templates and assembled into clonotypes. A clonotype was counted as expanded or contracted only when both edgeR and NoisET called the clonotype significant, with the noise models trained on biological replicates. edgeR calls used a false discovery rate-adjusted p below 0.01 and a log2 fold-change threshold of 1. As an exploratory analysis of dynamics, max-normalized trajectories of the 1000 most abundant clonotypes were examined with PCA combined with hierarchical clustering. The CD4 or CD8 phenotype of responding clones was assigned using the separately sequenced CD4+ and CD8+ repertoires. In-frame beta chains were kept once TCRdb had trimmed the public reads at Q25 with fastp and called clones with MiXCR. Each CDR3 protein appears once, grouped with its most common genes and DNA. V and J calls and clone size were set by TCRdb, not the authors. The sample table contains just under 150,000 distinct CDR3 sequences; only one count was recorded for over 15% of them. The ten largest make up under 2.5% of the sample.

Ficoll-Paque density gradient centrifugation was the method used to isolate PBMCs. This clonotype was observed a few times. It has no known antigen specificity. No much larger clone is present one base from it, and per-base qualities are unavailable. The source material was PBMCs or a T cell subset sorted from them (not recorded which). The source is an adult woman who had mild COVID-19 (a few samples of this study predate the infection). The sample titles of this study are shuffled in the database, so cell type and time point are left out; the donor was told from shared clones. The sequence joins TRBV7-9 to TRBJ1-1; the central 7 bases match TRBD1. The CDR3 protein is CASILGGANTEAFF. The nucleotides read TGTGCCAGCATCCTAGGGGGCGCGAACACTGAAGCTTTCTTT.